The 26 T cell receptor beta chains presented below share a single source sample, sequenced in a study of monozygotic twins with inflammatory bowel disease. TCRdb derives one entry per CDR3 protein from the 5' RACE reads, leaving out DNA. The sample data list hundreds of thousands of distinct CDR3 sequences. Sequencing was carried out using blood. The receptors were sampled from a human donor with ulcerative colitis or Crohn's disease, or a healthy co-twin of an affected twin (not recorded which).

The chain employs TRBV27 and TRBJ2-7; the D call from TCRdb, TRBD1, cannot be confirmed without DNA. CDR1 MNHEY and CDR2 SMNVEV come from the germline V gene (reference sequence). The CDR3 loop spans 16 amino acids. CDR3: CASSLSGTVTLYEQYF.

This sequence joins TRBV7-6 and TRBJ2-7; with no DNA, the TCRdb D assignment of TRBD1 cannot be verified. The CDR3 sequence is 15 residues long. The germline CDR1 and CDR2 sequences are SGHVS and FNYEAQ. CDR3 sequence: CASTLGGDTAYEQYF.

The chain is built from TRBV20-1 and TRBJ2-1; there is no DNA to check the TCRdb D call of TRBD2. CDR1 is DFQATT, CDR2 SNEGSKA, per germline (reference sequence). This CDR3 is built from 14 residues. CDR3 sequence: CSVAGGLEYNEQFF.

The CDR3 loop reads CASSISWYSGANVLTF. This chain links TRBV19 with TRBJ2-6. Germline CDR1 is LNHDA and CDR2 is SQIVND (reference sequence). The CDR3 spans 16 residues.

V gene TRBV7-2 combines with J gene TRBJ2-7; TCRdb's D call, TRBD1, is unchecked because there is no DNA. CDR3 length equals 13 residues. Germline V gene sequence: CDR1 SGHTA, CDR2 FQGNSA. The CDR3 sequence: CASSRTGTTEQYF.

V gene TRBV7-2 combines with J gene TRBJ1-4. Looked up from germline, CDR1 is SGHTA and CDR2 is FQGNSA. The length of the CDR3 is 15 residues. CDR3 loop: CASSFMAGTNEKLFF.

CDR3 loop: CASSWPSGVYEQYF. The chain couples TRBV6-2 or TRBV6-3 to TRBJ2-7; TCRdb names TRBD2, which stays unverified in the absence of DNA. CDR3 length equals 14 residues. Germline V gene data show CDR1 as MNHEY and CDR2 as SVGEGT.

This chain uses TRBV18 with TRBJ2-1; no DNA is available, so the TRBD1 call from TCRdb remains unchecked. The CDR3 is made up of 14 amino acids. Germline assignment: CDR1 KGHSH and CDR2 LQKENI. The CDR3: CASSPNQGGNEQFF.

The chain combines TRBV7-3 with TRBJ2-5. CDR1 and CDR2 (germline): SGHTA, FQGTGA. The CDR3 runs 16 residues. The CDR3 reads CASSPSKWVSQETQYF.

This sequence joins TRBV7-2 and TRBJ1-4; TCRdb's D gene call, TRBD1, goes unchecked for lack of DNA. The CDR3 has 14 residues. The germline V gene has CDR1 SGHTA and CDR2 FQGNSA. CDR3 protein: CASSFLRPGEKLFF.

The chain carries TRBV20-1 and TRBJ1-1; TCRdb calls TRBD1, which cannot be checked without DNA. The CDR3 covers 16 residues. Germline V gives CDR1 DFQATT, CDR2 SNEGSKA (reference sequence). This CDR3 reads CSAMEWKGMENTEAFF.

V usage is TRBV3-1 and J usage is TRBJ2-1; TCRdb gives TRBD2 as the D gene, but with no DNA this cannot be confirmed. The CDR3 is 16 amino acids. Germline CDR1 LGHDT, CDR2 YNNKEL (reference sequence). The CDR3 loop reads CASSQSRLAGGDEQFF.

The genes are TRBV28 and TRBJ1-6; the D call of TRBD1 rests on TCRdb alone, since no DNA is present to check it. This CDR3 has 16 residues. The V gene's germline CDR1 is MDHEN and CDR2 SYDVKM. This chain's CDR3 is CASSPAGTGLNSPLHF.

V usage is TRBV5-5 and J usage is TRBJ2-2. Looked up from germline, CDR1 is SGHKS and CDR2 is YYEKEE (reference sequence). This CDR3 comprises 14 residues. This CDR3 is CASSLGSDTGELFF.

The rearrangement links TRBV7-9 to TRBJ2-2; no DNA is available, so the TRBD1 call from TCRdb remains unchecked. The CDR3 totals 16 residues. Germline CDR1 SEHNR, CDR2 FQNEAQ (reference sequence). The chain's CDR3 is CASSLSDRGNTGELFF.

The rearrangement links TRBV15 to TRBJ2-5; the D call of TRBD2 rests on TCRdb alone, since no DNA is present to check it. Germline values: CDR1 LNHNV, CDR2 YYDKDF (reference sequence). The CDR3 extends over 14 amino acids. The CDR3 spells CATSRVRAGGTQYF.

The chain carries TRBV12-3 or TRBV12-4 and TRBJ2-1; the TCRdb D gene call, TRBD1, has no DNA to confirm it. The CDR3 extends over 11 amino acids. Here the CDR3 reads CASSPLEEQFF.

This sequence joins TRBV6-1 and TRBJ2-5; the D gene TCRdb calls, TRBD2, cannot be checked with no DNA. Germline V gives CDR1 MNHNS, CDR2 SASEGT. This CDR3 has 15 residues. The CDR3 is CASSEAQGGSKTQYF.

CDR3 protein: CASSSQGQNTEAFF. The chain carries TRBV7-2 and TRBJ1-1; checking the TCRdb D call of TRBD1 is not possible without DNA. Germline values: CDR1 SGHTA, CDR2 FQGNSA. The CDR3 totals 14 residues. The entire variable domain, with the rest obtained from reference TRBV7-2 and TRBJ1-1, is as follows: GAGVSQSPSNKVTEKGKDVELRCDPISGHTALYWYRQSLGQGLEFLIYFQGNSAPDKSGLPSDRFSAERTGGSVSTLTIQRTQQEDSAVYLCASSSQGQNTEAFFGQGTRLTVV.

The V call is TRBV7-9, the J call TRBJ2-7. The CDR3 sequence is 13 residues long. Germline V CDR1 and CDR2: SEHNR, FQNEAQ (reference sequence). The CDR3 here is CASSLDYTYEQYF.

The gene calls are TRBV6-1 and TRBJ2-3. The CDR3 runs 14 residues. Per the germline V gene, CDR1 is MNHNS and CDR2 is SASEGT. This chain's CDR3 is CASSESTFRDTQYF.

The rearrangement uses TRBV7-3 and TRBJ2-5; TCRdb returns TRBD1, unconfirmable since there is no DNA. The CDR3 spans 13 residues. In germline, CDR1 is SGHTA, CDR2 FQGTGA. The CDR3 here is CASSFDSQETQYF.

Here the CDR3 reads CAIRKTGVIPEAFF. The V and J genes are TRBV10-3 and TRBJ1-1; the TCRdb D gene call, TRBD1, has no DNA to confirm it. CDR3 length: 14 residues. Germline-derived CDR1 and CDR2 are ENHRY and SYGVKD.

V is TRBV3-1 and J is TRBJ1-2; TCRdb gives TRBD1 as the D gene, but with no DNA this cannot be confirmed. The germline V gene has CDR1 LGHDT and CDR2 YNNKEL (reference sequence). The CDR3 length is 13 residues. CDR3 sequence reads: CASSQGTGYGYTF.

This chain uses TRBV9 with TRBJ2-3; the TRBD1 assignment by TCRdb is unverifiable without DNA. The CDR3 totals 15 residues. The V gene's germline CDR1 is SGDLS and CDR2 YYNGEE. The CDR3 loop is CASSVRTQPGDTQYF.

The CDR3 loop is CASSGERDHEQYF. This rearrangement joins TRBV2 to TRBJ2-7; there is no DNA to check the TCRdb D call of TRBD1. This CDR3 spans 13 amino acids. In germline, CDR1 is SNHLY, CDR2 FYNNEI.